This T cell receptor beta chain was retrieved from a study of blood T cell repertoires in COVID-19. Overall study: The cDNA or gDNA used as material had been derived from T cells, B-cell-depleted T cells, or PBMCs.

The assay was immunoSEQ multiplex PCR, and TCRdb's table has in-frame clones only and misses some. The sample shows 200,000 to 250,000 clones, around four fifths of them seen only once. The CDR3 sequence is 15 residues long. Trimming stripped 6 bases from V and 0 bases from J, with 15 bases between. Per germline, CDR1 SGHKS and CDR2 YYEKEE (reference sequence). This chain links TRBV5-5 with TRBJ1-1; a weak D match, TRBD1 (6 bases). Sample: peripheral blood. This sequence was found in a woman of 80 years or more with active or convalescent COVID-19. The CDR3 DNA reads TGTGCCAGCAACACGGGGGGCCGTATGAACACTGAAGCTTTCTTT. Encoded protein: CASNTGGRMNTEAFF.